This T cell receptor beta chain derives from a study of T cell responses to AZD1222 COVID-19 vaccine. General study findings and limits: Donor demographics were predominantly white British with a female majority; clonal diversity may be underestimated. Along spike, vaccine-associated CD4 TCRs were found throughout, with dominance at 160-218 and 743-854.

V lost 3 bases and J 1 base, leaving 13 bases between the germline ends. Per germline, CDR1 SGHTA and CDR2 FQGNSA. The CDR3 contains 15 residues. In regard to this clone: The antigen remains unidentified.

Method: immunoSEQ multiplex PCR; TCRdb's copy keeps in-frame clones and lacks some. The sample holds about 190,000 clones, approximately 90% seen once. The J gene is TRBJ2-7, the V gene TRBV7-2; D possibly corresponds to TRBD1 (6 bases). This specimen consisted of peripheral blood, obtained on day 0 of AZD1222 vaccination. The receptor was isolated from an adult in good health. As DNA, the CDR3 is TGTGCCAGCAGCTTGTCTGGGGGCGCTTCCTACGAGCAGTACTTC. It is translated as CASSLSGGASYEQYF.